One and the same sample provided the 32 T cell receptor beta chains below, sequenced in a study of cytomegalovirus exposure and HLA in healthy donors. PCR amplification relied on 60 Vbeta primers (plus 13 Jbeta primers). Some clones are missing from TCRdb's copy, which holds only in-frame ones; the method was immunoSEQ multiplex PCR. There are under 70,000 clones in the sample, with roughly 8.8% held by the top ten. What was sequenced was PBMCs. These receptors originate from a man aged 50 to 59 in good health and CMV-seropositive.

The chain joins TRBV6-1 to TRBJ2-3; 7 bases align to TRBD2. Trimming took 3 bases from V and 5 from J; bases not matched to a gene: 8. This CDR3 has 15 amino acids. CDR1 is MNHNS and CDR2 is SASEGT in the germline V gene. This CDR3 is CASSERRGLRDTQYF. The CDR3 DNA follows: TGTGCCAGCAGTGAGAGGCGGGGGTTAAGAGATACGCAGTATTTT.

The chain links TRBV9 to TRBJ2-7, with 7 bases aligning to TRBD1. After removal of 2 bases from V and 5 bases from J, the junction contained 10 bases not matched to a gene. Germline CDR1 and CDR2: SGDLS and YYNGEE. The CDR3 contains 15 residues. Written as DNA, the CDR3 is TGTGCCAGCAGCGTCCAGGGGGAGTTGGGAGACGAGCAGTACTTC. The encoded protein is CASSVQGELGDEQYF.

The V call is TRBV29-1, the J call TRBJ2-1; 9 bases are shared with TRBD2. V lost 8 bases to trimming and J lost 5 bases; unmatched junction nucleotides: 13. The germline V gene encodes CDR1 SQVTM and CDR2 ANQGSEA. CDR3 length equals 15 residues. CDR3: CSSSGAGGPDNEQFF. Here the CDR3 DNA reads TGCAGCTCCTCCGGGGCGGGGGGGCCCGACAATGAGCAGTTCTTC.

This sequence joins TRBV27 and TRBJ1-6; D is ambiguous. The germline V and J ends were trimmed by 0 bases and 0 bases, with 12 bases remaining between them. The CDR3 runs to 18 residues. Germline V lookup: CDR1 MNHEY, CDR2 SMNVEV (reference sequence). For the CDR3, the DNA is TGTGCCAGCAGTTTATCGGCAGTCCCAGGCTCCTATAATTCACCCCTCCACTTT. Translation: CASSLSAVPGSYNSPLHF.

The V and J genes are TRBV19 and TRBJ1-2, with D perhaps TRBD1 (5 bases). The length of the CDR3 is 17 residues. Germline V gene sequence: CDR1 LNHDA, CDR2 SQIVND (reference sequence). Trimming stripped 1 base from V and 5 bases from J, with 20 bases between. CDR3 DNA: TGTGCCAGTAGTATAGGCCACCTGGCAGGGATGCAATATGGCTACACCTTC. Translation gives CASSIGHLAGMQYGYTF.

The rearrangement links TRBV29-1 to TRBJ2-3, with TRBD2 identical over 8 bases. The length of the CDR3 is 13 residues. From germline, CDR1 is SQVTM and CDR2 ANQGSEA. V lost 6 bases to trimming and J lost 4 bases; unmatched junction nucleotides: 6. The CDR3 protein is CSVLAGTADTQYF. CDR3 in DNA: TGCAGCGTGCTAGCGGGTACGGCAGATACGCAGTATTTT.

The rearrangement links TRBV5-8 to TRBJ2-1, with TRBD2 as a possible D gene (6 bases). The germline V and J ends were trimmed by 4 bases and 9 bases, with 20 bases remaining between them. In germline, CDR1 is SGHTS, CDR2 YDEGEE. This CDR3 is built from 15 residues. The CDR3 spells CASSPRDSIVGEQFF. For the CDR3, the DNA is TGTGCCAGCAGCCCCCGGGACTCAATCGTGGGTGAGCAGTTCTTC.

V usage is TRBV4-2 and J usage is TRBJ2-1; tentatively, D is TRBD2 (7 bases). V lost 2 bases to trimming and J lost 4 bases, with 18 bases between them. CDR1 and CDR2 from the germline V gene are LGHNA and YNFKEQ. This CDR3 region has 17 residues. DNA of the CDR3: TGTGCCAGCAGCCAAAGGGGAGGGGGGGCAGGTTACAATGAGCAGTTCTTC. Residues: CASSQRGGGAGYNEQFF.

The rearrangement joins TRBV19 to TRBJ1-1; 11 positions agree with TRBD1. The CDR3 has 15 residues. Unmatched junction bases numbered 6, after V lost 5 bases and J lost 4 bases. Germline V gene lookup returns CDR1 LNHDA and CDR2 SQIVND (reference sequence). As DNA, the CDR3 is TGTGCCAGTAGTGACCTCGGGACAGGGGGCACTGAAGCTTTCTTT. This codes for CASSDLGTGGTEAFF.

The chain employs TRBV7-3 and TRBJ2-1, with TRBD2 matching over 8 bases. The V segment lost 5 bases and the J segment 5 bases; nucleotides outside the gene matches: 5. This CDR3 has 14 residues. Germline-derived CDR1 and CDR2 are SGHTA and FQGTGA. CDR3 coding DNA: TGTGCCAGCAGCCCACCGGGACTAGACAATGAGCAGTTCTTC. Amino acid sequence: CASSPPGLDNEQFF.

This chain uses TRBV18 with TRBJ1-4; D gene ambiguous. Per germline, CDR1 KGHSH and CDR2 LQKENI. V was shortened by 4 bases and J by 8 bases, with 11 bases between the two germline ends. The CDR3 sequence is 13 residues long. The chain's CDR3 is CASSRAEQEKLFF. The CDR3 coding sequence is TGTGCCAGCTCACGGGCAGAGCAGGAAAAACTGTTTTTT.

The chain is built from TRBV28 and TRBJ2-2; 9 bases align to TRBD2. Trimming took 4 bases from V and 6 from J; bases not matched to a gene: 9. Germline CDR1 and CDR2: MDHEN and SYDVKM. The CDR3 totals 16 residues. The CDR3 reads CASSSAGLARSGELFF. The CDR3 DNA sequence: TGTGCCAGCAGTTCCGCGGGACTAGCACGTTCCGGGGAGCTGTTTTTT. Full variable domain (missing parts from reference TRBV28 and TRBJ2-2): DVKVTQSSRYLVKRTGEKVFLECVQDMDHENMFWYRQDPGLGLRLIYFSYDVKMKEKGDIPEGYSVSREKKERFSLILESASTNQTSMYLCASSSAGLARSGELFFGEGSRLTVL.

The DNA of the CDR3 is TGTGCCAGCAGTTACTCGTATCAGGCAGCTCAGTACTTC. Its protein is CASSYSYQAAQYF. The chain has TRBV6-5 and TRBJ2-7; no firm D call. In germline, CDR1 is MNHEY, CDR2 SVGAGI. V was clipped by 0 bases and J by 10 bases, with 13 bases between them. This CDR3 region has 13 residues.

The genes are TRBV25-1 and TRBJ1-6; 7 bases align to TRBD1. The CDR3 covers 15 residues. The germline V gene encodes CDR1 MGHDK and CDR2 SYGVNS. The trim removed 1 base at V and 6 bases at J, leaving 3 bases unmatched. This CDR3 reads CASSESGGSNSPLHF. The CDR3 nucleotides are TGTGCCAGCAGTGAATCAGGGGGGAGTAATTCACCCCTCCACTTT.

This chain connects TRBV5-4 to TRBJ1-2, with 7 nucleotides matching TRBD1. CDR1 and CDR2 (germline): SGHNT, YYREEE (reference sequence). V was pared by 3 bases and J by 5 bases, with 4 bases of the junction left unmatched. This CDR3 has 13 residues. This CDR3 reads CASSWETGYGYTF. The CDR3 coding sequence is TGTGCCAGCAGCTGGGAGACAGGGTATGGCTACACCTTC.

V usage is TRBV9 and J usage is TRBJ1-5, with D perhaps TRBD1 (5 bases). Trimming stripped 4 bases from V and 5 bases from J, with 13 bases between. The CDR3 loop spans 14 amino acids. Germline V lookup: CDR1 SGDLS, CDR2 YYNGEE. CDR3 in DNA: TGTGCCAGCAGCCCCCGGGGGTCGGATCAGCCCCAGCATTTT. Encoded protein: CASSPRGSDQPQHF.

The CDR3 is CASSLIPLLNEQFF. The CDR3 coding sequence is TGTGCCAGCAGCTTAATCCCCCTACTCAATGAGCAGTTCTTC. The chain employs TRBV7-9 and TRBJ2-1; the D is unclear. V was shortened by 2 bases and J by 6 bases, with 11 bases between the two germline ends. Germline CDR1 SEHNR, CDR2 FQNEAQ (reference sequence). The CDR3 runs 14 residues.

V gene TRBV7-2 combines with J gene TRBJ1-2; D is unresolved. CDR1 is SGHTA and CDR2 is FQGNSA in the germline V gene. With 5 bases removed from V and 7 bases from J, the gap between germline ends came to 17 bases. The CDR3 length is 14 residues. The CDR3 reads CASSKREARPGYTF. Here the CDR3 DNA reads TGTGCCAGCAGCAAACGAGAGGCCCGACCTGGCTACACCTTC.

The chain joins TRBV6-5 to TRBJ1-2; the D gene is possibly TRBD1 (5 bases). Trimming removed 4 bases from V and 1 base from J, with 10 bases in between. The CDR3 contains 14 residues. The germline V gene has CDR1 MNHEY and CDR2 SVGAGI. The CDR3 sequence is CASSSTGVNYGYTF. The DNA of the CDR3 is TGTGCCAGCAGTTCAACAGGAGTTAACTATGGCTACACCTTC.

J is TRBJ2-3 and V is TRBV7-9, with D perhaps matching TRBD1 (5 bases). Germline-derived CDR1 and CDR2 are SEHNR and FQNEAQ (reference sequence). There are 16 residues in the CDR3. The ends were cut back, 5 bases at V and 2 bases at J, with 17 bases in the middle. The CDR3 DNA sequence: TGTGCCAGCAGCGGCAGGGATCCGCTTTCCACAGATACGCAGTATTTT. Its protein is CASSGRDPLSTDTQYF. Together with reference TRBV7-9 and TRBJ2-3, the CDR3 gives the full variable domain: DTGVSQNPRHKITKRGQNVTFRCDPISEHNRLYWYRQTLGQGPEFLTYFQNEAQLEKSRLLSDRFSAERPKGSFSTLEIQRTEQGDSAMYLCASSGRDPLSTDTQYFGPGTRLTVL.

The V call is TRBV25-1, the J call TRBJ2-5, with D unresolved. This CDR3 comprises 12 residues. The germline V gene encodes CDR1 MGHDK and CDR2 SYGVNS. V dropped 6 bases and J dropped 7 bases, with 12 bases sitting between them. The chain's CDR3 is CASRAVGVTQYF. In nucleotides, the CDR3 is TGTGCCAGCAGGGCGGTGGGTGTGACCCAGTACTTC.

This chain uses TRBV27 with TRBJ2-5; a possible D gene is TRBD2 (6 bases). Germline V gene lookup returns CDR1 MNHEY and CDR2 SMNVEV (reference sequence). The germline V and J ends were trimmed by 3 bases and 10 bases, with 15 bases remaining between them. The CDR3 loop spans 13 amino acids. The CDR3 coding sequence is TGTGCCAGCAGTTTCGGCGGGACGGGATACCAGTACTTC. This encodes CASSFGGTGYQYF.

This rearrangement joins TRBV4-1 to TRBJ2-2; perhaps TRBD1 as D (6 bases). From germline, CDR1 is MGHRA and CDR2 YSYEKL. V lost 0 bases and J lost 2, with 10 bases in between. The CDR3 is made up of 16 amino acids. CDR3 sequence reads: CASSQDWGLNTGELFF. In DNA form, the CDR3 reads TGCGCCAGCAGCCAAGACTGGGGGCTTAACACCGGGGAGCTGTTTTTT.

The CDR3, as DNA: TGTGCCAGCAGAGCCGGGACAAGGGGCGCCGGCTACACCTTC. This gives the protein CASRAGTRGAGYTF. The chain recombines TRBV6-5 with TRBJ1-2; the D gene is possibly TRBD1 (6 bases). V lost 6 bases and J lost 8, with 19 bases in between. In germline, CDR1 is MNHEY, CDR2 SVGAGI. The CDR3 is made up of 14 amino acids.

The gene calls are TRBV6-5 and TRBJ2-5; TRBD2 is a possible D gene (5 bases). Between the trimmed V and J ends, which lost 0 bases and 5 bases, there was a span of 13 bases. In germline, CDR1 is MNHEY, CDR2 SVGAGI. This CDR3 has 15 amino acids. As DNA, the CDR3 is TGTGCCAGCAGTTACTCGTCCCGGCCGGGGGAGACCCAGTACTTC. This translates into CASSYSSRPGETQYF.

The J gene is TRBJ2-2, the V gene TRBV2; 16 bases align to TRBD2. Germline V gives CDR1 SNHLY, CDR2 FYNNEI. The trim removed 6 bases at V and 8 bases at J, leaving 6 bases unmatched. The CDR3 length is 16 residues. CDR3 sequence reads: CASRGTSGRASGELFF. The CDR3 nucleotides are TGTGCCAGCAGGGGGACTAGCGGGAGGGCCTCAGGGGAGCTGTTTTTT.

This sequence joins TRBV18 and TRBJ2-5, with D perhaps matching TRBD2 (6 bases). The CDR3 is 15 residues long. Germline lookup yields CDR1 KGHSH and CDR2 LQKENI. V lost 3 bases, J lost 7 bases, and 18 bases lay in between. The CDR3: CASSPVEGTGGTQYF. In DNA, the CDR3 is TGTGCCAGCTCACCGGTTGAGGGTACCGGGGGGACCCAGTACTTC.

Written as DNA, the CDR3 is TGTGCCAGCAATTTGGGACAGCTCAATCAGCCCCAGCATTTT. It codes for CASNLGQLNQPQHF. This chain joins TRBV6-1 and TRBJ1-5; 7 bases are shared with TRBD1. The trim removed 7 bases at V and 3 bases at J, leaving 6 bases unmatched. Germline CDR1 and CDR2: MNHNS and SASEGT. CDR3 length equals 14 residues.

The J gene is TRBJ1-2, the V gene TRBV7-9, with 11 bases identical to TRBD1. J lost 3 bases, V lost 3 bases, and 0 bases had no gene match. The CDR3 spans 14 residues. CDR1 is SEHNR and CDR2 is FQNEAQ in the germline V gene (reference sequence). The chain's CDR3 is CASSLDRGHYGYTF. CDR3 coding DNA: TGTGCCAGCAGCTTGGACAGGGGGCACTATGGCTACACCTTC.

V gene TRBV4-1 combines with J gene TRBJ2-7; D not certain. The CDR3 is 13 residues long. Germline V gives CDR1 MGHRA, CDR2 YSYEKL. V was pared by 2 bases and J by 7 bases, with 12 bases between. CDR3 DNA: TGCGCCAGCAGCCAACTTACCGGTTCGGAGCAGTACTTC. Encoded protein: CASSQLTGSEQYF.

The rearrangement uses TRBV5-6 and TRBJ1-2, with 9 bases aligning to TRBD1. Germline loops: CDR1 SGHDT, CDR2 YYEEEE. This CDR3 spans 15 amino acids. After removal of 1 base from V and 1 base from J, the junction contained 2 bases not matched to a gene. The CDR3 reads CASSLTDRGNYGYTF. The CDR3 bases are TGTGCCAGCAGCTTGACGGACAGGGGTAACTATGGCTACACCTTC.

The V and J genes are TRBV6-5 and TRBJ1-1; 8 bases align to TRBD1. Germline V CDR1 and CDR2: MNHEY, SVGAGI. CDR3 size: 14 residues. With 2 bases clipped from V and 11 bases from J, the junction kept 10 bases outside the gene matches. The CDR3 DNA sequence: TGTGCCAGCAGTTACCGGGCCGGGACAGGTCCCGCTTTCTTT. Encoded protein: CASSYRAGTGPAFF.